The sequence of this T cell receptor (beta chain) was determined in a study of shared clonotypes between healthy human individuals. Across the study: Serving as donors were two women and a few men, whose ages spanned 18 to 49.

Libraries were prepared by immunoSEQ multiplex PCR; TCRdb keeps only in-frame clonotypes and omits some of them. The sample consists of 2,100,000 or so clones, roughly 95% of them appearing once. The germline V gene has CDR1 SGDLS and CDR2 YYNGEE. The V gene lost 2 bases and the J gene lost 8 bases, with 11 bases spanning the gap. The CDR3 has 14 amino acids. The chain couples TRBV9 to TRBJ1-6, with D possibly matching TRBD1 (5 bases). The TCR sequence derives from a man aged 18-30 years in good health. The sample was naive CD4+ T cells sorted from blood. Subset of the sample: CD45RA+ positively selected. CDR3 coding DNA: TGTGCCAGCAGCGTTGGGGGTTCCCATTCACCCCTCCACTTT. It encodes CASSVGGSHSPLHF.